The clone carrying this T cell receptor (beta chain) was detected only a few times. Its target is not known. TCRdb re-called the 5' RACE reads with MiXCR, one entry per CDR3 protein. The sample has roughly 700,000 distinct CDR3 sequences, over 8.5% seen once. Healthy Caucasians made up all donors. The sample originates from a study of identical twins. V was cut by 5 bases and J by 2 bases, with 14 bases left in between. The CDR3 runs to 15 residues. Germline V lookup: CDR1 SEHNR, CDR2 FQNEAQ (reference sequence). Notes on the study in general: The same donors were not followed; conclusions instead depended on cross-sectional statistical analysis.

These data also featured in a second study, about yellow fever vaccine responses in identical twins. This second study says: Twins' vaccine T cell response reportedly seemed partly convergent, partly personalized.

Source material: PBMCs. This TCR was sampled from a woman younger than 35 in good health. The chain joins TRBV7-9 to TRBJ2-3; D not resolved. CDR3 sequence: CASSPRLSLTDTQYF. CDR3 coding DNA: TGTGCCAGCAGCCCCCGGCTCAGCCTCACAGATACGCAGTATTTT.